The 5 T cell receptor beta chains below come from one sample, sequenced in a study of spatial heterogeneity in lung cancer. No antigens are known for them. Time point here: sample taken at primary tumor resection. Study results and limitations: Tumor mutation count correlated with how many alpha and beta TCRs expanded intratumorally.

TCRdb called the 5' RACE reads again in MiXCR, with one record for every CDR3 protein. The data contain 10,000 to 12,000 distinct CDR3 sequences, 10% to 15% of them singletons. Sequencing used lung tumor tissue, obtained at surgery. The receptors stem from a female donor with early-stage non-small cell lung cancer.

This clonotype occurred a few times. V usage is TRBV11-2 and J usage is TRBJ2-5; D perhaps matches TRBD1 (6 bases). Germline CDR1 and CDR2: SGHAT and FQNNGV. V was pared by 0 bases and J by 4 bases, with 18 bases between. The CDR3 spans 17 residues. The CDR3 is CASSLERATGNGETQYF. In DNA form, the CDR3 reads TGTGCCAGCAGCTTAGAGAGGGCGACAGGAAATGGAGAGACCCAGTACTTC.

This clonotype showed up many times. This chain connects TRBV6-1 to TRBJ1-3, with D unclear. The CDR3 has 15 amino acids. Germline V gene data show CDR1 as MNHNS and CDR2 as SASEGT. V shed 6 bases and J shed 0 bases, with 12 bases lying between them. CDR3 region: CASSLQTSSGNTIYF. CDR3 nucleotide sequence: TGTGCCAGCAGCCTACAGACTTCCTCTGGAAACACCATATATTTT.

In this sample, this clonotype turned up many times. The V and J genes are TRBV11-2 and TRBJ1-1; D gene ambiguous. V was shortened by 1 base and J by 2 bases, with 8 bases between the two germline ends. This CDR3 has 14 residues. CDR1 is SGHAT and CDR2 is FQNNGV in the germline V gene. The CDR3 protein is CASSLGASNTEAFF. DNA of the CDR3: TGTGCCAGCAGCTTAGGGGCCAGTAACACTGAAGCTTTCTTT. The whole variable domain, remainder taken from reference TRBV11-2 and TRBJ1-1, is EAGVAQSPRYKIIEKRQSVAFWCNPISGHATLYWYQQILGQGPKLLIQFQNNGVVDDSQLPKDRFSAERLKGVDSTLKIQPAKLEDSAVYLCASSLGASNTEAFFGQGTRLTVV.

This clonotype is classed as large. The chain recombines TRBV9 with TRBJ1-2, with D uncertain. The CDR3 is 16 amino acids. V shed 0 bases and J shed 3 bases, with 15 bases lying between them. The V gene's germline CDR1 is SGDLS and CDR2 YYNGEE. CDR3 bases: TGTGCCAGCAGCGTAGATACAGAAGCCCTGGACTATGGCTACACCTTC. Translating gives CASSVDTEALDYGYTF.

The chain couples TRBV9 to TRBJ1-1; no firm D call. Germline CDR1 SGDLS, CDR2 YYNGEE. The V gene lost 3 bases and the J gene lost 2 bases, with 5 bases spanning the gap. This CDR3 spans 12 amino acids. The CDR3 DNA follows: TGTGCCAGCAGCGGATATAACACTGAAGCTTTCTTT. Translation: CASSGYNTEAFF.